Listed below are T cell receptor beta chains from one sample, sequenced in a study of blood T cell repertoires in COVID-19. The data were produced by immunoSEQ multiplex PCR, yet TCRdb's version contains in-frame clones alone and is incomplete. The table shows hundreds of thousands of clones, with 88% occurring only once. The source material was peripheral blood. These receptors were collected from a woman in her twenties or thirties who had recovered from COVID-19. The conserved cysteine and the conserved F or W are not part of the CDR3 here.

v_call | cdr3_aa
TRBV6-2/TRBV6-3 | ASSFRVYNSPLH
TRBV7-6 | ASSLRGESPLH
TRBV4-1 | ASSLGGIPYEQY
TRBV5-6 | ASSLALYSSGNTIY
TRBV11-1 | ASSPSPGFTYEQY
TRBV5-1 | ASSPSTAFAGNTIY
TRBV7-8 | ASSLGRLQGRTEAF
TRBV7-3 | ASSLMGHQNYGYT
TRBV3-1/TRBV3-2 | ASSFGQVGEQY
TRBV4-3 | ASSQESSTDTQY
TRBV7-8 | ASSLGGGGDIQY
TRBV20-1 | SAIRGREQF
TRBV19 | ASSIRADSGGTGELF
TRBV28 | ASSPRTGPPHRQH
TRBV30 | AWSVYSNQPQH
TRBV4-3 | ASSQHRTGDVTEAF
TRBV20-1 | SASGTGGTDTQY
TRBV9 | ASSVEQGRTDTQY
TRBV5-5 | ASSLVGSPDEQY
TRBV20-1 | SASGVSNSPLH
TRBV11-1 | ASSLFAGGTDTQY
TRBV7-3 | ASSSGTWADTQY
TRBV7-9 | ASSLSGTDTEAF
TRBV29-1 | SGGQITDTQY
TRBV15 | ATSRTGATGELF
TRBV7-3 | ASSLTQGDTEAF
TRBV25-1 | ASSEAGTGSGNTIY
TRBV5-1 | ASSLAGNTGELF
TRBV28 | ASSLETGTKANYGYT
TRBV7-9 | ASSLEMQGSEAF
TRBV7-9 | ASSLPGTQPTNEKLF
TRBV28 | ASRLPGQGASGYT
TRBV29-1 | SVDRDRVSDTQY
TRBV6-6 | ASSSPGNNQPQH
TRBV2 | ASSDVRNSPLH
TRBV5-4 | ASSSLAGGYTDTQY
TRBV11-2 | ASSFRTSGYNEQF
TRBV9 | ASSPGQLNTIY
TRBV6-5 | ASSYDSSYNSPLH
TRBV5-1 | ASSFQGAQHNSPLH
TRBV6-5 | ASSQTGGFGGELF
TRBV9 | ASTTHGAGSNTGELF
TRBV11-1 | ASSLGQGRGTEAF
TRBV19 | ASSIGGGGDHSPLH
TRBV9 | ASSGSGSAGELF
TRBV15 | ATSPRTGAYEQY
TRBV5-1 | ASSLGLGAISPLH
TRBV18 | ASSSGTGAWRLH
TRBV4-2 | ASSQDVLAGLGVVETQY
TRBV29-1 | SVSTGAAYEQY
TRBV5-4 | ASSLGAGGYGYT